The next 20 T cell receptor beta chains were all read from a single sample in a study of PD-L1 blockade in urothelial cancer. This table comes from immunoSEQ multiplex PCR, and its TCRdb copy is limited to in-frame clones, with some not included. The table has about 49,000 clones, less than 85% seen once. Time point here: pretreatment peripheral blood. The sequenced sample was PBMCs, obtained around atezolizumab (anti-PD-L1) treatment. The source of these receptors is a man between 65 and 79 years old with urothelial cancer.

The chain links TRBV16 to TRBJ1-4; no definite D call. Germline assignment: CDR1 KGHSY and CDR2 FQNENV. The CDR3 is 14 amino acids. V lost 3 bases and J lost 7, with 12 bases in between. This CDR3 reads CASSQSRAGEKLFF. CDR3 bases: TGTGCCAGCAGCCAGAGCCGGGCGGGTGAAAAACTGTTTTTT.

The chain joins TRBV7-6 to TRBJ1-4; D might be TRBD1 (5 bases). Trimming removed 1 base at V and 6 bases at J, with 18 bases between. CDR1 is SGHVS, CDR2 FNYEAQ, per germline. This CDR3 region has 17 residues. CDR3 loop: CASSLGSTANDDEKLFF. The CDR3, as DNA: TGTGCCAGCAGCTTAGGATCGACAGCTAACGATGATGAAAAACTGTTTTTT.

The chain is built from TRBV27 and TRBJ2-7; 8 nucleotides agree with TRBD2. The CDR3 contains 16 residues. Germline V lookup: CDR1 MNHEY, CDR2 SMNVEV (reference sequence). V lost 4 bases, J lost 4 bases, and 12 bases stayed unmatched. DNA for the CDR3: TGTGCCAGCAGTTCTACCTCCGGACTAGCCGTGTACGAGCAGTACTTC. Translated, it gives CASSSTSGLAVYEQYF.

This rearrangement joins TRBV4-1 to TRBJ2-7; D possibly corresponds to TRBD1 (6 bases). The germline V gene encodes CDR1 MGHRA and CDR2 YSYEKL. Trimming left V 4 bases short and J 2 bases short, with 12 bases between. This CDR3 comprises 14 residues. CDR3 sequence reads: CASSPSTGPYEQYF. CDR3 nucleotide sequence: TGCGCCAGCAGCCCATCTACAGGGCCCTACGAGCAGTACTTC.

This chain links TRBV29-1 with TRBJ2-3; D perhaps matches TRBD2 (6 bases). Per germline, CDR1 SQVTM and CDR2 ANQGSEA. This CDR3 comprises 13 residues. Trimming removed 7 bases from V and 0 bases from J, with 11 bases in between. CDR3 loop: CSATGESTDTQYF. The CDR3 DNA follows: TGCAGCGCAACGGGAGAGAGCACAGATACGCAGTATTTT.

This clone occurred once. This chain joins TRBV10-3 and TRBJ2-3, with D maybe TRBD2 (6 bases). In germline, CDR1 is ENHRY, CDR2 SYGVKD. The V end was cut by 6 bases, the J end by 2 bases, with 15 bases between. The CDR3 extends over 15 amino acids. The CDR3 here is CAIRSSGVNTDTQYF. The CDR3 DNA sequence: TGTGCCATCAGAAGCTCGGGGGTCAACACAGATACGCAGTATTTT.

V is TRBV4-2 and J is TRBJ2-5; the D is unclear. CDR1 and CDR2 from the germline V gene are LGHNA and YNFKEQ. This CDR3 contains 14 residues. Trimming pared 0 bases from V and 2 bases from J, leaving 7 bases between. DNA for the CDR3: TGTGCCAGCAGCCAAGATTGGGCACAAGAGACCCAGTACTTC. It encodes CASSQDWAQETQYF.

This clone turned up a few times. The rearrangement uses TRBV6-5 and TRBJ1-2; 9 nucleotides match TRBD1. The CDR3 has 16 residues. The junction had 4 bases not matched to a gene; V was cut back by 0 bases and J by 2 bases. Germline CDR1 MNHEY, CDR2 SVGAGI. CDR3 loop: CASSYSGQGLNYGYTF. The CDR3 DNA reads TGTGCCAGCAGTTACTCCGGACAGGGGTTAAACTATGGCTACACCTTC.

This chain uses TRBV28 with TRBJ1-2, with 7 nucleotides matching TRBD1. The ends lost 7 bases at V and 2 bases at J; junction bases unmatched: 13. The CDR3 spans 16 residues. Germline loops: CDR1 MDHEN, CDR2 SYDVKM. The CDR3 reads CASNNPRQGENYGYTF. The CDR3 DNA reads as TGTGCCAGCAACAACCCCCGACAGGGAGAGAACTATGGCTACACCTTC.

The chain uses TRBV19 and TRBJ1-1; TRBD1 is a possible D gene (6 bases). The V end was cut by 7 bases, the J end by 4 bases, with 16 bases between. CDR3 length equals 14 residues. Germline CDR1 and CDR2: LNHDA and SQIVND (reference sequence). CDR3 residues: CASMRTAGRTEAFF. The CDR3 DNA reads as TGTGCCAGTATGCGGACAGCAGGGCGCACTGAAGCTTTCTTT.

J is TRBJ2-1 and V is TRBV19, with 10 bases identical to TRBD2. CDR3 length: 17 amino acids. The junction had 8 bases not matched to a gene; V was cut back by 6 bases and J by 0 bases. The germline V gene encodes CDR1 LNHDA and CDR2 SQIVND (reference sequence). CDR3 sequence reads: CASSPGLATSSYNEQFF. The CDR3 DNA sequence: TGTGCCAGTAGCCCGGGACTAGCGACAAGCTCCTACAATGAGCAGTTCTTC.

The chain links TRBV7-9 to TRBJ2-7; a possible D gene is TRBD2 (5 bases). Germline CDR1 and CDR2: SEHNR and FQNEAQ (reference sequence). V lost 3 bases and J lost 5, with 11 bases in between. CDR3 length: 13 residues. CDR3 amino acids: CASSFRGTDEQYF. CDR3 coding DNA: TGTGCCAGCAGCTTCCGGGGTACAGACGAGCAGTACTTC. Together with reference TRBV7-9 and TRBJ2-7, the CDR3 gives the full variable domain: DTGVSQNPRHKITKRGQNVTFRCDPISEHNRLYWYRQTLGQGPEFLTYFQNEAQLEKSRLLSDRFSAERPKGSFSTLEIQRTEQGDSAMYLCASSFRGTDEQYFGPGTRLTVT.

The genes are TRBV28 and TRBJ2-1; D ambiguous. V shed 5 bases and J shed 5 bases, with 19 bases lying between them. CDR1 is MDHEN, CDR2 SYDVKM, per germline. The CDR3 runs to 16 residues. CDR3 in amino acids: CASSDTGSLSDNEQFF. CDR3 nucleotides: TGTGCCAGCAGTGATACCGGGTCTCTATCCGACAATGAGCAGTTCTTC.

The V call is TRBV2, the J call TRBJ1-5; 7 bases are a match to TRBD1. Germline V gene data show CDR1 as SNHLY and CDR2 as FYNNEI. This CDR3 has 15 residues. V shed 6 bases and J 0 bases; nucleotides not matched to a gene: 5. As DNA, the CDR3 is TGTGCCAGCAGGGGGACAGTTTATAGCAATCAGCCCCAGCATTTT. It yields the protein CASRGTVYSNQPQHF. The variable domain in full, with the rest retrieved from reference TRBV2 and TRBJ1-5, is EPEVTQTPSHQVTQMGQEVILRCVPISNHLYFYWYRQILGQKVEFLVSFYNNEISEKSEIFDDQFSVERPDGSNFTLKIRSTKLEDSAMYFCASRGTVYSNQPQHFGDGTRLSIL.

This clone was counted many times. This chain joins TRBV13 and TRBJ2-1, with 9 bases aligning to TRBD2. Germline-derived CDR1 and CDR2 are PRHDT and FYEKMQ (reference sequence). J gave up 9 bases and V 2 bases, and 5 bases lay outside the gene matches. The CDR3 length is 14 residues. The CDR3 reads CASSLSLAGLEQFF. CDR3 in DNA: TGTGCCAGCAGCTTATCCCTAGCGGGACTTGAGCAGTTCTTC.

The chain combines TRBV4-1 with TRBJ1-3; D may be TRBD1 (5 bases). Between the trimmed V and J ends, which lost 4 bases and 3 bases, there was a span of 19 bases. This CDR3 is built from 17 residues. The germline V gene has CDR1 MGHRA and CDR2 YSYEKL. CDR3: CASSPLPGLQDGNTIYF. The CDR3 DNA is TGCGCCAGCAGCCCCCTCCCGGGACTTCAGGATGGAAACACCATATATTTT.

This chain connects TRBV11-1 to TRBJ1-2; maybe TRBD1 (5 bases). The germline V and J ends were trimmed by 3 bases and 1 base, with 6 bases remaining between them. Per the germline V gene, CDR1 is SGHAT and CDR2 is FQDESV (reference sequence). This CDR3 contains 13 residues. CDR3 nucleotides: TGTGCCAGCAGCTTGACAGATAACTATGGCTACACCTTC. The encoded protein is CASSLTDNYGYTF.

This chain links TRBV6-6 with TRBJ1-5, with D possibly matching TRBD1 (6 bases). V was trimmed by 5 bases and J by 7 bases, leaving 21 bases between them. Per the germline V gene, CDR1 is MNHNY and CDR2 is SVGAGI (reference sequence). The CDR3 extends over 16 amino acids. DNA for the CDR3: TGTGCCAGCAGTACGACCAGGGGTTCTGAGGGGCAGCCCCAGCATTTT. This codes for CASSTTRGSEGQPQHF.

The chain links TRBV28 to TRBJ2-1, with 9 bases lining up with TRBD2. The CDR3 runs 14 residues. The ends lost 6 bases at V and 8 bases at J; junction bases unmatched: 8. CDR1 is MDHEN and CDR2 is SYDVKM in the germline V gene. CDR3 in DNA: TGTGCCAGCAGCTTTAGCGGGAGCAGGTATGAGCAGTTCTTC. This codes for CASSFSGSRYEQFF. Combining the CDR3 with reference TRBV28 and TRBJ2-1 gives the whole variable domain DVKVTQSSRYLVKRTGEKVFLECVQDMDHENMFWYRQDPGLGLRLIYFSYDVKMKEKGDIPEGYSVSREKKERFSLILESASTNQTSMYLCASSFSGSRYEQFFGPGTRLTVL.

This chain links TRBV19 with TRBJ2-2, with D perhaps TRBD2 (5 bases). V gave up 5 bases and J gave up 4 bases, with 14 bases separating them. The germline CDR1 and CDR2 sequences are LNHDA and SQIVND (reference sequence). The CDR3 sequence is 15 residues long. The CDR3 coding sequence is TGTGCCAGTAGTTATGAGGGCCTAGGCACCGGGGAGCTGTTTTTT. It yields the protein CASSYEGLGTGELFF.